Shown below are 20 T cell receptor beta chains from a single sample sequenced in a study of CD8+ T cells in alopecia areata. Following RNA extraction, reverse transcription yielded cDNA that acted as the sequencing template. Sequencing used immunoSEQ multiplex PCR; TCRdb keeps in-frame clones, though not all of them. The repertoire holds some 150,000 clones, with less than 75% as singletons. Sample: CD8+ T cells sorted from blood, taken at week 0. Receptor source: a human donor with alopecia areata.

This clone has only a few counts. V usage is TRBV7-2 and J usage is TRBJ2-7; no firm D call. Germline V CDR1 and CDR2: SGHTA, FQGNSA. CDR3 length: 14 amino acids. V lost 1 base and J lost 2, with 9 bases in between. The CDR3 DNA follows: TGTGCCAGCAGCTTAGACAACGGACCCTACGAGCAGTACTTC. Protein sequence: CASSLDNGPYEQYF.

CDR3 sequence: CASSTRYYNEQFF. As DNA, the CDR3 is TGTGCCAGCAGTACAAGATACTACAATGAGCAGTTCTTC. This chain joins TRBV6-5 and TRBJ2-1; D unclear. This CDR3 comprises 13 residues. V was clipped by 5 bases and J by 3 bases, with 8 bases between them. From germline, CDR1 is MNHEY and CDR2 SVGAGI.

The J gene is TRBJ2-5, the V gene TRBV6-5; 7 positions agree with TRBD1. Germline loops: CDR1 MNHEY, CDR2 SVGAGI. CDR3 length equals 14 residues. V trimming: 6 bases; J trimming: 5 bases; junction bases outside the gene matches: 9. The CDR3 sequence is CASSLGQTQETQYF. The CDR3 region has the DNA TGTGCCAGCAGCCTGGGACAGACGCAGGAGACCCAGTACTTC.

A few counts support this clone. The chain carries TRBV5-6 and TRBJ2-1; possible D gene TRBD2, 5 bases. The ends were cut back, 4 bases at V and 5 bases at J, with 13 bases in the middle. CDR3 length equals 14 residues. Germline V CDR1 and CDR2: SGHDT, YYEEEE. CDR3 sequence reads: CASSASPVDNEQFF. In nucleotides, the CDR3 is TGTGCCAGCAGCGCTAGCCCGGTAGACAATGAGCAGTTCTTC.

On this clone: A read error may produce the germline difference seen at one junction end. The gene calls are TRBV19 and TRBJ1-4, with 7 bases matching TRBD1. The CDR3 loop spans 12 amino acids. Germline lookup yields CDR1 LNHDA and CDR2 SQIVND (reference sequence). The DNA for the CDR3 is TGTGCCAGTAGTTCGGGTTCCGGGACAGAGCTTTTT. This sequence encodes CASSSGSGTELF.

This clone was seen more than once but under ten times. The chain carries TRBV7-8 and TRBJ1-2; maybe TRBD1 (5 bases). This CDR3 is 15 amino acids long. Germline V lookup: CDR1 SGHVS, CDR2 FQNEAQ. V was shortened by 5 bases and J by 4 bases, with 17 bases between the two germline ends. The CDR3 nucleotides read TGTGCCAGCAGCCCCCCGGGAGGGACGGGCTATGGCTACACCTTC. Its protein is CASSPPGGTGYGYTF.

The table lists this clone with a few counts. The rearrangement links TRBV7-9 to TRBJ1-1; D gene unclear. V lost 1 base to trimming and J lost 7 bases, with 7 bases between them. The CDR3 sequence is 12 residues long. CDR1 SEHNR and CDR2 FQNEAQ come from the germline V gene (reference sequence). The CDR3 here is CASSLGKIEAFF. CDR3 coding DNA: TGTGCCAGCAGCTTAGGGAAAATTGAAGCTTTCTTT.

The chain carries TRBV5-1 and TRBJ2-1; D might be TRBD2 (6 bases). V lost 2 bases to trimming and J lost 8 bases, with 20 bases between them. In germline, CDR1 is SGHRS, CDR2 YFSETQ. CDR3 size: 16 residues. DNA for the CDR3: TGCGCCAGCAGCTTCGGAGGGTATGGGGCGCGGGATGAGCAGTTCTTC. Translating gives CASSFGGYGARDEQFF. Complete variable domain (other parts from reference TRBV5-1 and TRBJ2-1): KAGVTQTPRYLIKTRGQQVTLSCSPISGHRSVSWYQQTPGQGLQFLFEYFSETQRNKGNFPGRFSGRQFSNSRSEMNVSTLELGDSALYLCASSFGGYGARDEQFFGPGTRLTVL.

This chain links TRBV12-5 with TRBJ2-7; the match to TRBD2 covers 11 bases. CDR3 size: 18 residues. The germline V gene has CDR1 LGHNT and CDR2 FRNRAP. V lost 1 base and J lost 5; bases outside the gene matches: 13. The CDR3 DNA follows: TGTGCTAGTGGTTTGGAGGTCCTAGCGGGGGGTCGTGTTCACGAGCAGTACTTC. It specifies CASGLEVLAGGRVHEQYF.

This clone was observed once. This chain's CDR3 is CALAFDRGAYEQYF. Here the CDR3 DNA reads TGTGCCCTGGCCTTCGACAGGGGAGCATACGAGCAGTACTTC. The chain uses TRBV6-1 and TRBJ2-7; 8 nucleotides align to TRBD1. The V gene end was trimmed by 11 bases and the J gene end by 4 bases; junction bases not matched to a gene: 13. This CDR3 is 14 amino acids long. Germline V gives CDR1 MNHNS, CDR2 SASEGT.

This chain uses TRBV29-1 with TRBJ2-1, with 8 bases aligning to TRBD1. Germline V gene lookup returns CDR1 SQVTM and CDR2 ANQGSEA. This CDR3 has 13 residues. Losses at the gene ends were 3 bases for V and 5 bases for J; bases not matched to a gene: 3. The DNA of the CDR3 is TGCAGCGTTGACAGGGGGCGACACAATGAGCAGTTCTTC. Translating gives CSVDRGRHNEQFF.

A few counts support this clone. V gene TRBV7-8 combines with J gene TRBJ2-7, with 7 positions matching TRBD1. Trimming took 7 bases from V and 1 from J; bases not matched to a gene: 10. Germline lookup yields CDR1 SGHVS and CDR2 FQNEAQ. This CDR3 has 15 residues. CDR3 coding DNA: TGTGCCAGCACCGGGGCGGAGACAGGGTCCTACGAGCAGTACTTC. Its protein is CASTGAETGSYEQYF.

The rearrangement uses TRBV15 and TRBJ1-5; D is perhaps TRBD1 (6 bases). Trimming took off 4 bases at V and 5 bases at J, with 9 bases between the two ends. The CDR3 contains 13 residues. Per germline, CDR1 LNHNV and CDR2 YYDKDF (reference sequence). CDR3 sequence reads: CATSNDRYQPQHF. The CDR3 DNA follows: TGTGCCACCAGCAACGACAGGTATCAGCCCCAGCATTTT.

CDR3 nucleotides: TGTGCCTGGAGTCAGGGATCTTACAGGACCGATTCACCCCTCCACTTT. This encodes CAWSQGSYRTDSPLHF. The rearrangement links TRBV30 to TRBJ1-6; D perhaps matches TRBD1 (5 bases). This CDR3 comprises 16 residues. The V end was cut by 2 bases, the J end by 8 bases, with 19 bases between. Per the germline V gene, CDR1 is GTSNPN and CDR2 is SVGIG (reference sequence).

This clone was found a few times. This rearrangement joins TRBV2 to TRBJ2-3; D uncertain. Trimming stripped 3 bases from V and 5 bases from J, with 9 bases between. The CDR3 loop spans 13 amino acids. The germline V gene encodes CDR1 SNHLY and CDR2 FYNNEI. The CDR3 coding sequence is TGTGCCAGCAGTGACGGCGGTCAAGATACGCAGTATTTT. This codes for CASSDGGQDTQYF.

The rearrangement joins TRBV7-9 to TRBJ2-5, with TRBD1 identical over 8 bases. CDR1 and CDR2 (germline): SEHNR, FQNEAQ (reference sequence). The V segment lost 5 bases and the J segment 0 bases; nucleotides outside the gene matches: 11. The CDR3 loop spans 17 amino acids. In DNA form, the CDR3 reads TGTGCCAGCAGCGCGATAAATAGACAGGGGAACCAAGAGACCCAGTACTTC. This codes for CASSAINRQGNQETQYF.

The count of this clone is one. The gene calls are TRBV6-5 and TRBJ2-2; no reliable D call. Trimming shortened V by 9 bases and J by 8 bases, and 13 bases separated the two germline ends. The CDR3 has 12 residues. CDR1 and CDR2 from the germline V gene are MNHEY and SVGAGI. The CDR3 protein is CASGQVAGELFF. The CDR3 DNA reads as TGTGCCAGTGGGCAGGTGGCTGGGGAGCTGTTTTTT.

V gene TRBV25-1 combines with J gene TRBJ1-1, with TRBD1 matching 8 bases. CDR1 and CDR2 (germline): MGHDK, SYGVNS. After removal of 5 bases from V and 4 bases from J, the junction contained 6 bases not matched to a gene. There are 14 residues in the CDR3. Here the CDR3 reads CASSLTGGSTEAFF. The DNA for the CDR3 is TGTGCCAGCAGTCTCACAGGGGGTAGCACTGAAGCTTTCTTT.

This clone was seen a handful of times. This chain connects TRBV2 to TRBJ2-1, with 9 bases fitting TRBD2. CDR3 size: 13 residues. Germline V lookup: CDR1 SNHLY, CDR2 FYNNEI. Germline trimming cut 6 bases from V and 9 bases from J; bases unmatched to any gene: 6. CDR3 sequence reads: CASRVAGEVEQFF. The CDR3 nucleotides are TGTGCCAGCAGGGTAGCGGGGGAGGTTGAGCAGTTCTTC.

The chain carries TRBV27 and TRBJ2-3, with TRBD2 identical over 10 bases. Per germline, CDR1 MNHEY and CDR2 SMNVEV (reference sequence). The CDR3 sequence is 14 residues long. After removal of 2 bases from V and 4 bases from J, the junction contained 0 bases not matched to a gene. Here the CDR3 reads CASSLLAGADTQYF. The CDR3 DNA follows: TGTGCCAGCAGTTTACTAGCGGGGGCAGATACGCAGTATTTT.